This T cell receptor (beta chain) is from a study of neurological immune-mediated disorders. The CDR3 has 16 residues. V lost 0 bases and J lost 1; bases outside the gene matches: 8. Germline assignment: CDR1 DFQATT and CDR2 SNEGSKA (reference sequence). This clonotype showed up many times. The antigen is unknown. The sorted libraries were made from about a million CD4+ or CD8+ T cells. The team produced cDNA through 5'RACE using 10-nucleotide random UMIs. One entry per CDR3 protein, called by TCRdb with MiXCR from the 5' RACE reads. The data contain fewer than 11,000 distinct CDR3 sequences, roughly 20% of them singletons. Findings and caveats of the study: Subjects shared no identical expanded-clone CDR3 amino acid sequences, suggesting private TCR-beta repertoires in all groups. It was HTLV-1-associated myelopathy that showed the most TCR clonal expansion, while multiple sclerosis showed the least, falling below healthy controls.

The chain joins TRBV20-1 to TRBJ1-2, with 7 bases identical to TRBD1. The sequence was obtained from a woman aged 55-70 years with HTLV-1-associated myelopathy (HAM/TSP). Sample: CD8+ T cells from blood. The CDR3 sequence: CSARDWKGAINYGYTF. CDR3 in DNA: TGCAGTGCTAGAGATTGGAAGGGGGCTATTAACTATGGCTACACCTTC.